This TCR beta chain was observed in a study of blood T cells in healthy people across ages. Trimming at V came to 5 bases and at J to 1 base, leaving 9 bases not matched to a gene. The CDR3 runs to 16 residues. CDR1 and CDR2 (germline): SGHVS, FNYEAQ. A second PCR, run for about 7 to 11 cycles, used a sample-barcoded 5' primer plus a J-beta primer mix. Carrying 12 random nucleotides, a template-switch adaptor labeled each individual cDNA molecule. Every sample gave at least 2.5 million paired-end reads containing CDR3. TCRdb re-derived calls from the 5' RACE reads in MiXCR, one entry per CDR3 protein. The data contain 850,000 to 1,000,000 distinct CDR3 sequences, approximately 50% of them singletons.

The receptor's source is a woman aged 55-70 years in good health. The chain employs TRBV7-6 and TRBJ2-3; 7 bases match TRBD2. The sample taken for sequencing was blood. CDR3 residues: CASSPRTSTRTDTQYF. The CDR3 DNA is TGTGCCAGCAGCCCGAGGACTAGTACCCGCACAGATACGCAGTATTTT. The full variable domain, rest sourced from reference TRBV7-6 and TRBJ2-3, is GAGVSQSPRYKVTKRGQDVALRCDPISGHVSLYWYRQALGQGPEFLTYFNYEAQQDKSGLPNDRFSAERPEGSISTLTIQRTEQRDSAMYRCASSPRTSTRTDTQYFGPGTRLTVL.